This entry is about one T cell receptor (beta chain). Its antigen is not known. The data stem from a study of OX40 agonist ivuxolimab in advanced cancers. Study in general: Every 2 weeks, patients got intravenous ivuxolimab at one of six dose levels (0.01-10 mg/kg). Participants, about 83% male, averaged around 64 years of age, ranging from roughly 23 to 80.

The table came from immunoSEQ multiplex PCR; TCRdb's copy has only in-frame clones and leaves some out. The profile shows 45,000 to 65,000 clones, more than 75% of them singletons. General study results and limits: Clonal expansion from baseline to week 6 occurred in both CD4+ and CD8+ T cells. More expanded clones were seen, on average, in CD8+ T cells than in CD4+.

The receptor's source is an adult with an advanced solid tumor such as melanoma, head and neck, liver or kidney cancer. The specimen was CD4+ or CD8+ T cells sorted from blood, collected in a trial of the OX40 agonist ivuxolimab.

The CDR3 nucleotides read TGTGCCAGCAGCTTAGTAGCCAGGGGGACCGGGGAGCTGTTTTTT. Protein: CASSLVARGTGELFF. This chain uses TRBV11-2 with TRBJ2-2, with 7 bases aligning to TRBD1. V was pared by 1 base and J by 5 bases, with 4 bases of the junction left unmatched. The CDR3 has 15 amino acids. In germline, CDR1 is SGHAT, CDR2 FQNNGV.